Included here is one T cell receptor (beta chain) sequence, with context. Which antigen it targets is not known. No much larger clone is present one base from it, and per-base qualities are unavailable. The library was prepared using the immunoSEQ multiplex PCR assay. Entries here come from immuneACCESS through TCRdb and include only in-frame sequences with V and J called. Some clones fail to appear in such tables; in the studies checked, an unresolved V gene covers under half of the shortfall, and the cause of the remainder is unknown. The sample table holds approximately 100,000 clones, of which roughly 88% were seen once. The top ten clones comprise roughly 15% of the sample. From the cysteine up to the phenylalanine, the CDR3 has a length of 15 residues. The entry retains the CDR3 DNA only, 45 bases that are in frame from base 1. Taken from the germline V gene (reference sequence), the CDR1 and CDR2 loops are MNHEY and SMNVEV. V loses 6 bases at its end and J loses 1 base; junction bases beyond the gene matches: 3.

The sample is drawn from a study of control samples from healthy donors and cancer patients (dated by TCRdb to the early 2020s). Sequences were obtained from blood. The receptor was derived from a man younger than 45 in good health. This chain is built from TRBV27 and TRBJ2-3; 11 junctional bases match TRBD2. The encoded CDR3 is CASSLLAGGTDTQYF. The nucleotide sequence is TGTGCCAGCAGCCTACTAGCGGGGGGCACAGATACGCAGTATTTT.